One sample yielded the 17 T cell receptor beta chains listed below, sequenced in a study of vaccination and CD4 T cells after COVID-19. What these receptors recognize is not known. With the Oncomine TCR Beta short-read assay, DNA from cultured CD4+ T cells was sequenced. TCRdb processed the PCR reads anew with MiXCR; each CDR3 protein has one entry. Of about 13,000 distinct CDR3 sequences listed, roughly 27% were seen once; the top ten hold around 29%. Treatment here: roughly 11-day PBMC culture with coronavirus spike peptide pools or control peptides (ViraFEST assay). This specimen consisted of CD4+ T cells from blood, cultured in vitro, obtained before SARS-CoV-2 vaccination. The source is a human donor who received a COVID-19 vaccine.

CDR3 in DNA: TGTGCCAGCAGTGAAGAATTGGGTAGTGCGTACGAGCAGTACTTC. Protein product: CASSEELGSAYEQYF. The chain uses TRBV6-4 and TRBJ2-7; D uncertain. The CDR3 spans 15 residues. Trimming took off 3 bases at V and 4 bases at J, with 16 bases between the two ends. In germline, CDR1 is MRHNA, CDR2 SNTAGT.

The chain links TRBV20-1 to TRBJ2-3; no clear D. In germline, CDR1 is DFQATT, CDR2 SNEGSKA (reference sequence). The CDR3 consists of 12 residues. V lost 3 bases and J 2 bases, leaving 6 bases between the germline ends. CDR3 sequence reads: CSASDDTDTQYF. As DNA, the CDR3 is TGCAGTGCTAGTGATGACACAGATACGCAGTATTTT.

This clonotype was counted between two and nine times. V and J are TRBV5-1 and TRBJ1-2; D unclear. V was clipped by 0 bases and J by 4 bases, with 7 bases between them. This CDR3 is built from 13 residues. CDR1 and CDR2 (germline): SGHRS, YFSETQ. CDR3 sequence: CASSLVGIYGYTF. CDR3 in DNA: TGCGCCAGCAGCTTGGTTGGGATCTATGGCTACACCTTC.

The chain is built from TRBV20-1 and TRBJ1-1; 9 bases agree with TRBD1. The junction had 9 bases not matched to a gene; V was cut back by 3 bases and J by 4 bases. CDR1 and CDR2 from the germline V gene are DFQATT and SNEGSKA (reference sequence). CDR3 length: 15 amino acids. This chain's CDR3 is CSARAVDRGLTEAFF. In DNA form, the CDR3 reads TGCAGTGCTAGGGCCGTGGACAGGGGTCTCACTGAAGCTTTCTTT.

The chain employs TRBV20-1 and TRBJ1-2; 7 bases fit TRBD1. J lost 6 bases, V lost 0 bases, and 7 bases had no gene match. There are 14 residues in the CDR3. CDR1 DFQATT and CDR2 SNEGSKA come from the germline V gene (reference sequence). The CDR3: CSAREGQSPNGYTF. As DNA, the CDR3 is TGCAGTGCTAGAGAGGGACAGAGTCCAAATGGCTACACCTTC.

The V call is TRBV5-4, the J call TRBJ2-5; 8 bases fit TRBD2. V was pared by 0 bases and J by 0 bases, with 4 bases of the junction left unmatched. CDR1 and CDR2 from the germline V gene are SGHNT and YYREEE (reference sequence). There are 16 residues in the CDR3. The CDR3 sequence is CASSLAQRGNQETQYF. The DNA of the CDR3 is TGTGCCAGCAGCTTGGCCCAGCGGGGGAACCAAGAGACCCAGTACTTC.

This sequence joins TRBV7-8 and TRBJ2-7; 8 positions agree with TRBD2. This CDR3 spans 14 amino acids. The germline V gene encodes CDR1 SGHVS and CDR2 FQNEAQ. The V segment lost 3 bases and the J segment 2 bases; nucleotides outside the gene matches: 3. CDR3 in DNA: TGTGCCAGCAGCTTGACCGGGGGGGCCTACGAGCAGTACTTC. It is translated as CASSLTGGAYEQYF.

The rearrangement joins TRBV7-9 to TRBJ1-2, with D perhaps matching TRBD1 (5 bases). V lost 1 base, J lost 8 bases, and 8 bases lay in between. Per germline, CDR1 SEHNR and CDR2 FQNEAQ (reference sequence). This CDR3 region has 12 residues. The CDR3 DNA reads TGTGCCAGCAGCTTAGTGCAGGGCGGCTACACCTTC. Translation gives CASSLVQGGYTF.

A few counts support this clonotype. This chain joins TRBV20-1 and TRBJ2-5; weak D call: TRBD1 (6 bases). V lost 0 bases and J 1 base, leaving 21 bases between the germline ends. Germline V gene sequence: CDR1 DFQATT, CDR2 SNEGSKA (reference sequence). This CDR3 spans 18 amino acids. The CDR3 sequence is CSARERSYSGTPQETQYF. The CDR3 DNA is TGCAGTGCTAGAGAGCGTTCTTACTCCGGGACACCCCAAGAGACCCAGTACTTC.

This chain links TRBV11-2 with TRBJ1-1, with a weak D call TRBD1 (6 bases). Germline loops: CDR1 SGHAT, CDR2 FQNNGV. CDR3 length: 13 amino acids. V was trimmed by 6 bases and J by 11 bases, leaving 19 bases between them. CDR3 nucleotides: TGTGCCAGCAGTTATACAGGGAAGGTTTTGGCTTTCTTT. As protein: CASSYTGKVLAFF.

The V call is TRBV5-1, the J call TRBJ2-7, with TRBD1 matching over 10 bases. The CDR3 sequence is 16 residues long. From germline, CDR1 is SGHRS and CDR2 YFSETQ. J lost 5 bases, V lost 1 base, and 9 bases had no gene match. The CDR3 region has the DNA TGCGCCAGCAGCTTGTGGGACCGAGACAGGGGGCACGAGCAGTACTTC. Protein sequence: CASSLWDRDRGHEQYF. The full variable domain, its missing parts supplied by reference TRBV5-1 and TRBJ2-7, is KAGVTQTPRYLIKTRGQQVTLSCSPISGHRSVSWYQQTPGQGLQFLFEYFSETQRNKGNFPGRFSGRQFSNSRSEMNVSTLELGDSALYLCASSLWDRDRGHEQYFGPGTRLTVT.

The gene calls are TRBV19 and TRBJ2-7; D is ambiguous. The V and J ends lost 3 bases and 2 bases respectively, with 8 bases between them. Germline lookup yields CDR1 LNHDA and CDR2 SQIVND (reference sequence). The CDR3 runs 13 residues. The CDR3 loop reads CASSMQKAYEQYF. The CDR3 nucleotides read TGTGCCAGTAGTATGCAGAAAGCCTACGAGCAGTACTTC.

This chain joins TRBV11-2 and TRBJ2-5, with D hard to call. This CDR3 contains 15 residues. Trimming cost V 2 bases and J 2 bases, with 12 bases left between them. Looked up from germline, CDR1 is SGHAT and CDR2 is FQNNGV. Here the CDR3 reads CASSLNPTRQETQYF. For the CDR3, the DNA is TGTGCCAGCAGCTTAAACCCTACCAGGCAAGAGACCCAGTACTTC.

The genes are TRBV5-8 and TRBJ2-1, with D possibly TRBD1 on 5 matching bases. Germline loops: CDR1 SGHTS, CDR2 YDEGEE. V gave up 0 bases and J gave up 3 bases, with 13 bases separating them. CDR3 size: 16 residues. CDR3 DNA: TGTGCCAGCAGCTTGGTCCCCGACAGAGGCTACAATGAGCAGTTCTTC. Protein product: CASSLVPDRGYNEQFF.

This clonotype was counted only a few times. The rearrangement joins TRBV7-2 to TRBJ1-1; tentatively, D is TRBD1 (6 bases). The CDR3 loop spans 14 amino acids. The V end lost 5 bases, the J end lost 3 bases, and 13 bases lay between the germline ends. Germline V gene sequence: CDR1 SGHTA, CDR2 FQGNSA. The CDR3 DNA sequence: TGTGCCAGCAGCGCGGGGGGCAGGGACACTGAAGCTTTCTTT. Translated, it gives CASSAGGRDTEAFF.

This clonotype was detected only a few times. The chain has TRBV6-5 and TRBJ1-1, with 7 bases aligning to TRBD1. With 2 bases clipped from V and 5 bases from J, the junction kept 5 bases outside the gene matches. The germline V gene has CDR1 MNHEY and CDR2 SVGAGI. There are 14 residues in the CDR3. CDR3 region: CASSYTDRKTEAFF. The DNA of the CDR3 is TGTGCCAGCAGTTACACGGACAGGAAGACTGAAGCTTTCTTT.

This clonotype was seen more than once but under ten times. The chain recombines TRBV12-3 or TRBV12-4 with TRBJ2-5, with 12 bases aligning to TRBD1. The CDR3 has 16 amino acids. V dropped 6 bases and J dropped 4; count of bases not matched to a gene: 9. In DNA, the CDR3 is TGTGCCAGCAGCCGGGGACAGGGGGCGTCGGGAGAGACCCAGTACTTC. Its translation is CASSRGQGASGETQYF.